These T cell receptor beta chains were read from a single sample in a study of identical twins. TCRdb re-derived calls from the 5' RACE reads in MiXCR, one entry per CDR3 protein. The sample contains 300,000 to 400,000 distinct CDR3 sequences, 10% to 15% of which appear only once. The sample also formed part of further work on yellow fever vaccine responses in identical twins.

Sequences were obtained from CD8+ T cells sorted from blood. Receptor source: a woman between 18 and 29 years old in good health. Each CDR3 is given with its conserved first and last residue. Each record gives: D gene, clone size, V gene, J gene, CDR3 protein, CDR3 DNA. D genes are given only for firm matches. Size is omitted from some rows. Given values are once, few, many or a class for expanded clones.

>TRBD1|many|TRBV6-5|TRBJ2-6
CASSSPRQGVFGANVLTF
TGTGCCAGCAGTTCACCGAGACAGGGTGTTTTTGGGGCCAACGTCCTGACTTTC
>NA|NA|TRBV24-1|TRBJ2-1
CATSDLSVGNEQFF
TGTGCCACCAGTGATTTGTCGGTGGGGAATGAGCAGTTCTTC
>TRBD2|NA|TRBV9|TRBJ2-1
CASSPRLAGIINEQFF
TGTGCCAGCAGCCCACGACTAGCGGGAATAATTAATGAGCAGTTCTTC
>NA|few|TRBV12-3/TRBV12-4|TRBJ2-1
CASSLRSNEQFF
TGTGCCAGCAGTCTCCGAAGCAATGAGCAGTTCTTC
>TRBD2|many|TRBV5-1|TRBJ2-7
CASSLTSGRGDEQYF
TGCGCCAGCAGCCTTACTAGCGGGAGGGGTGACGAGCAGTACTTC
>NA|many|TRBV25-1|TRBJ2-3
CASSERGNSYTDTQYF
TGTGCCAGCAGTGAAAGGGGGAATTCATACACAGATACGCAGTATTTT
>NA|NA|TRBV7-7|TRBJ2-6
CASSSPDNSGANVLTF
TGTGCCAGCAGCTCCCCCGACAACTCTGGGGCCAACGTCCTGACTTTC
>NA|many|TRBV20-1|TRBJ1-2
CSARDLGYTF
TGCAGTGCTAGAGATCTGGGCTACACCTTC
>TRBD2|NA|TRBV10-2|TRBJ2-7
CASSKGLAGGAAYEQYF
TGCGCCAGCAGCAAGGGACTAGCGGGAGGTGCCGCCTACGAGCAGTACTTC
>TRBD1|NA|TRBV20-1|TRBJ2-1
CSAKTGGKQFF
TGCAGTGCTAAGACAGGGGGCAAGCAGTTCTTC
>NA|NA|TRBV5-1|TRBJ1-1
CASSLKNTEAFF
TGCGCCAGCAGCTTGAAGAACACTGAAGCTTTCTTT
>NA|many|TRBV2|TRBJ2-3
CASSEGLTDTQYF
TGTGCCAGCAGTGAAGGGTTAACAGATACGCAGTATTTT
>TRBD2|NA|TRBV5-1|TRBJ2-4
CASSLIGEGAKNIQYF
TGCGCCAGCAGCTTGATAGGGGAGGGAGCCAAAAACATTCAGTACTTC
>NA|few|TRBV29-1|TRBJ2-6
CSVGSVDSGANVLTF
TGCAGCGTTGGTTCGGTTGACTCTGGGGCCAACGTCCTGACTTTC
>TRBD1|NA|TRBV4-1|TRBJ1-2
CASSQATDRVDGYTF
TGCGCCAGCAGCCAAGCCACGGACAGGGTAGATGGCTACACCTTC
>NA|NA|TRBV20-1|TRBJ2-7
CSAHDSSSYEQYF
TGCAGTGCTCATGATTCGAGCTCCTACGAGCAGTACTTC
>NA|NA|TRBV12-5|TRBJ1-2
CASGPTAEGVGGGYTF
TGTGCTAGTGGTCCTACGGCGGAAGGGGTAGGAGGGGGCTACACCTTC
>NA|few|TRBV9|TRBJ2-3
CASSEPMGISTDTQYF
TGTGCCAGCAGCGAGCCCATGGGGATTAGCACAGATACGCAGTATTTT
>NA|few|TRBV7-9|TRBJ1-2
CASSPPQEYGYTF
TGTGCCAGCAGCCCCCCCCAGGAGTATGGCTACACCTTC
>TRBD2|NA|TRBV7-6|TRBJ2-1
CASSRSGTRVFASEQFF
TGTGCCAGCAGCCGTAGCGGGACAAGGGTCTTCGCTTCGGAGCAGTTCTTC
>NA|NA|TRBV18|TRBJ2-1
CASSPPRTDNEQFF
TGTGCCAGCTCACCACCGAGGACGGACAATGAGCAGTTCTTC
>NA|many|TRBV28|TRBJ2-1
CASSWTNNEQFF
TGTGCCAGCAGTTGGACAAACAATGAGCAGTTCTTC
>TRBD2|NA|TRBV28|TRBJ2-1
CATSGVGYNEQFF
TGTGCCACTAGCGGGGTGGGGTACAATGAGCAGTTCTTC
>NA|NA|TRBV19|TRBJ2-1
CASRGLEQFF
TGTGCCAGTAGAGGTCTTGAGCAGTTCTTC
>NA|many|TRBV3-1|TRBJ2-7
CASSQVRDEQHF
TGTGCCAGCAGCCAAGTCCGGGACGAGCAGCACTTC
>TRBD2|many|TRBV7-9|TRBJ2-1
CASSLLAGGPNEQFF
TGTGCCAGCAGCCTACTAGCGGGGGGGCCGAATGAGCAGTTCTTC
>TRBD1|NA|TRBV6-1|TRBJ1-2
CASTRQGGADGYTF
TGTGCCAGCACCAGACAAGGGGGCGCGGATGGCTACACCTTC
>TRBD2|few|TRBV10-3|TRBJ2-1
CAISETSGGSSSYNEQFF
TGTGCCATCAGTGAGACTAGCGGGGGGTCAAGCTCCTACAATGAGCAGTTCTTC
>NA|NA|TRBV29-1|TRBJ2-5
CSVLGVKETQYF
TGCAGCGTTTTGGGGGTGAAAGAGACCCAGTACTTC
>NA|many|TRBV6-5|TRBJ1-5
CASSYSQGSQPQHF
TGTGCCAGCAGTTACAGTCAGGGCAGTCAGCCCCAGCATTTT
>TRBD1|many|TRBV4-1|TRBJ2-3
CASSQRSGTGGTDTQYF
TGCGCCAGCAGCCAACGTTCGGGGACAGGGGGCACAGATACGCAGTATTTT
>TRBD1|NA|TRBV2|TRBJ2-1
CASKGTGRYNEQFF
TGTGCCAGCAAGGGGACAGGGAGATACAATGAGCAGTTCTTC
>TRBD1|few|TRBV28|TRBJ2-5
CASSLGARGQQETQYF
TGTGCCAGCAGTTTAGGGGCCAGGGGGCAGCAAGAGACCCAGTACTTC
>TRBD2|few|TRBV7-6|TRBJ2-3
CASSPLGLAGGPSTDTQYF
TGTGCCAGCAGCCCCCTGGGACTAGCGGGAGGGCCGAGCACAGATACGCAGTATTTT
>NA|NA|TRBV7-9|TRBJ2-7
CASSLDAGIYEQYF
TGTGCCAGCAGCTTAGACGCAGGGATCTACGAGCAGTACTTC
>TRBD2|many|TRBV20-1|TRBJ2-2
CSARDRRTSGRRELFF
TGCAGTGCTAGAGATCGCCGAACTAGCGGGAGACGGGAGCTGTTTTTT
>TRBD1|few|TRBV7-9|TRBJ2-7
CASSLPGGLPSYEQYF
TGTGCCAGCAGCTTGCCAGGGGGCCTTCCTTCCTACGAGCAGTACTTC
>NA|NA|TRBV12-3/TRBV12-4|TRBJ1-5
CASSPEGWDSNQPQHF
TGTGCCAGCAGCCCCGAAGGCTGGGATAGCAATCAGCCCCAGCATTTT
>TRBD2|few|TRBV12-5|TRBJ2-1
CASSTGTSMDEQFF
TGTGCTAGTTCGACCGGGACTAGCATGGATGAGCAGTTCTTC
>NA|NA|TRBV7-9|TRBJ2-3
CASSEGRGPDTQYF
TGTGCCAGCAGCGAAGGCCGGGGTCCAGATACGCAGTATTTT
>TRBD1|many|TRBV5-1|TRBJ1-1
CASSRGQGAEAFF
TGCGCCAGCAGCAGGGGACAGGGGGCTGAAGCTTTCTTT
>NA|few|TRBV9|TRBJ2-2
CASSVGRVGDTGELFF
TGTGCCAGCAGCGTAGGTAGAGTGGGGGACACCGGGGAGCTGTTTTTT
>NA|many|TRBV4-2|TRBJ1-4
CASSQEVGADGEKLFF
TGTGCCAGCAGCCAAGAGGTAGGGGCTGATGGTGAAAAACTGTTTTTT
>TRBD2|NA|TRBV4-1|TRBJ2-7
CASSHWTSGDYEQYF
TGCGCCAGCAGCCATTGGACTAGCGGAGACTACGAGCAGTACTTC
>NA|few|TRBV28|TRBJ1-3
CASSKRHSVTIYF
TGTGCCAGCAGTAAACGACATAGTGTAACCATATATTTT
>NA|NA|TRBV6-2/TRBV6-3|TRBJ2-5
CASSYLNLKETQYF
TGTGCCAGCAGTTACCTCAACCTGAAAGAGACCCAGTACTTC
>TRBD2|NA|TRBV7-6|TRBJ2-7
CASSYDTSGYYEQYF
TGTGCCAGCAGCTACGATACTAGCGGCTACTACGAGCAGTACTTC
>TRBD1|NA|TRBV28|TRBJ1-6
CASSLQGSYNSPLHF
TGTGCCAGCAGTCTACAGGGGTCCTATAATTCACCCCTCCACTTT
>NA|NA|TRBV7-9|TRBJ1-5
CASSAPGTTGTQPQHF
TGTGCCAGCAGCGCCCCCGGGACTACCGGCACTCAGCCCCAGCATTTT
>TRBD1|few|TRBV10-2|TRBJ2-3
CASSDGTGVSDTQYF
TGCGCCAGCAGTGACGGGACAGGGGTGTCAGATACGCAGTATTTT
>TRBD2|NA|TRBV2|TRBJ2-5
CASSVSGAHTQTQYF
TGTGCCAGCAGTGTCAGCGGGGCCCATACGCAGACCCAGTACTTC
>TRBD1|NA|TRBV6-1|TRBJ2-3
CASSHGQGSSDTQYF
TGTGCCAGCAGCCATGGACAGGGAAGTTCAGATACGCAGTATTTT
>TRBD1|many|TRBV5-1|TRBJ1-1
CASSLQDRANTEAFF
TGCGCCAGCAGCCTCCAAGACAGGGCGAACACTGAAGCTTTCTTT